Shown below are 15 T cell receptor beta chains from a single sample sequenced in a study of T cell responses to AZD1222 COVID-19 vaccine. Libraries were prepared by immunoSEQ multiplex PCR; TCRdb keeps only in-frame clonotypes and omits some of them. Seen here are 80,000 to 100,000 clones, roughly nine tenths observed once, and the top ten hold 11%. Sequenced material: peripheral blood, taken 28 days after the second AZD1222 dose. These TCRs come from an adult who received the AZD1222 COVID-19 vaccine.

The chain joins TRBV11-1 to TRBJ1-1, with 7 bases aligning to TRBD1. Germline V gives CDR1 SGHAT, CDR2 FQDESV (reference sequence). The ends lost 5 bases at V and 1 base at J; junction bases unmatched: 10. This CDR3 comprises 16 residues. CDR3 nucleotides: TGTGCCAGCAGCCTTGACAGGGAAGACGGGAACACTGAAGCTTTCTTT. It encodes CASSLDREDGNTEAFF.

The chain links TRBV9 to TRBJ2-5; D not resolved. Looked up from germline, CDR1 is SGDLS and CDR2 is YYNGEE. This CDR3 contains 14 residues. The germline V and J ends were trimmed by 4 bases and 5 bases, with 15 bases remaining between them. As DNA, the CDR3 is TGTGCCAGCAGCTCCTTCTCTGAGGTGGAGACCCAGTACTTC. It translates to CASSSFSEVETQYF.

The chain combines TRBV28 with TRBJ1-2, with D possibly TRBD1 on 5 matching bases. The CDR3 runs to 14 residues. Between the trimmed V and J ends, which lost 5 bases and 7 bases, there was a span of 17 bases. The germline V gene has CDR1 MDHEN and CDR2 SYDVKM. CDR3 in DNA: TGTGCCAGCAGTCCCCGGGACGGTGTTGGTGGCTACACCTTC. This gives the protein CASSPRDGVGGYTF.

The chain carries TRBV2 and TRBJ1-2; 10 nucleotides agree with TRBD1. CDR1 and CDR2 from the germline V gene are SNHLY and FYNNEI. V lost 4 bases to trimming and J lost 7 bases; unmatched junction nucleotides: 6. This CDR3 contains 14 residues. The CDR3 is CASSGRQGAAGYTF. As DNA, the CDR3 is TGTGCCAGCAGTGGCAGACAGGGGGCAGCTGGCTACACCTTC.

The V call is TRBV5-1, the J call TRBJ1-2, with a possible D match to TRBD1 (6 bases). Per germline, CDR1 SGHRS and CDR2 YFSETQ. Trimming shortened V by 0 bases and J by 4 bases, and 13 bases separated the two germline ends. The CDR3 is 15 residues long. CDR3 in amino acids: CASSLAGEGIYGYTF. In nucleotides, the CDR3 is TGCGCCAGCAGCTTGGCAGGGGAGGGAATCTATGGCTACACCTTC.

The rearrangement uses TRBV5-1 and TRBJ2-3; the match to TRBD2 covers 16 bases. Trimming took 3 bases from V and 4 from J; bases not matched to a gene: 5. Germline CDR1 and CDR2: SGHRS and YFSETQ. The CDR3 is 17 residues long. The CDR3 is CASSSAGTSGGADTQYF. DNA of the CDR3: TGCGCCAGCAGCTCTGCCGGGACTAGCGGGGGGGCAGATACGCAGTATTTT.

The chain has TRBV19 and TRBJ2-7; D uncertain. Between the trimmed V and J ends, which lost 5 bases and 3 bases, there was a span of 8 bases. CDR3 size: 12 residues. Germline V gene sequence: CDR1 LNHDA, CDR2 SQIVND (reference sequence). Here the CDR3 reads CASSFRGYEQYF. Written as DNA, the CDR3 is TGTGCCAGTAGTTTCCGAGGCTACGAGCAGTACTTC.

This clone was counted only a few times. CDR3 region: CASSLPLRWGNEQFF. Written as DNA, the CDR3 is TGTGCCAGCAGTTTACCCCTCCGATGGGGGAATGAGCAGTTCTTC. The chain joins TRBV28 to TRBJ2-1; D may be TRBD1 or TRBD2 (5 bases each). The germline V gene has CDR1 MDHEN and CDR2 SYDVKM. The CDR3 extends over 15 amino acids. The V gene lost 2 bases and the J gene lost 7 bases, with 15 bases spanning the gap.

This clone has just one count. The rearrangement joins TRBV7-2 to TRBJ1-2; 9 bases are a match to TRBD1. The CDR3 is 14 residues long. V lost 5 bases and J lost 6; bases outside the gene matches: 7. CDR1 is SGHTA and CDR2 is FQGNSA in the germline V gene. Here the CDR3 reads CASSPGQGQDGYTF. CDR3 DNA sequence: TGTGCCAGCAGCCCCGGACAGGGGCAGGATGGCTACACCTTC. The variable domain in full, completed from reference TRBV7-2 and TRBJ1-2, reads GAGVSQSPSNKVTEKGKDVELRCDPISGHTALYWYRQSLGQGLEFLIYFQGNSAPDKSGLPSDRFSAERTGGSVSTLTIQRTQQEDSAVYLCASSPGQGQDGYTFGSGTRLTVV.

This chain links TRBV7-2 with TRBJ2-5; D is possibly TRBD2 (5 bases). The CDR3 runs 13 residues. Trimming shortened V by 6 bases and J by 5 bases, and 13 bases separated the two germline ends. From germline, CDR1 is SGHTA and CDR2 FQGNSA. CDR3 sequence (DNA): TGTGCCAGCAGTCCGGTGTCGGGGGAGACCCAGTACTTC. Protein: CASSPVSGETQYF.

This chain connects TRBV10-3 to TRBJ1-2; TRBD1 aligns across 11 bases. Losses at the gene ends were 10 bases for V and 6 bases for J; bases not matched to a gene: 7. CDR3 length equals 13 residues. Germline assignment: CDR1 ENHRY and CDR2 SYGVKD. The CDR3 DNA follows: TGTGCCACCGATCAGGGACAGGGGGATGGCTACACCTTC. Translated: CATDQGQGDGYTF.

The CDR3 DNA follows: TGCGCCAGCAGCCAAGAAGAGGATGAAAAACTGTTTTTT. Its translation: CASSQEEDEKLFF. This chain links TRBV4-3 with TRBJ1-4, with unresolved D. CDR1 LGHNA and CDR2 YSLEER come from the germline V gene. The ends were cut back, 0 bases at V and 6 bases at J, with 5 bases in the middle. This CDR3 has 13 amino acids.

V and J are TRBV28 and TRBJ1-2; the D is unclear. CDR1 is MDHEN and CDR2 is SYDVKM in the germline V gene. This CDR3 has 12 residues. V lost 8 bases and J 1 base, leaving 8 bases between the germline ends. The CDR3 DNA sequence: TGTGCCAGCGAAGGTCATAACTATGGCTACACCTTC. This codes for CASEGHNYGYTF.

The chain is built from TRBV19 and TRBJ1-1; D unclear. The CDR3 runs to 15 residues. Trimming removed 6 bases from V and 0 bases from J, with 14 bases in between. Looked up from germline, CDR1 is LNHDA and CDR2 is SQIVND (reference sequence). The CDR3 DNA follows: TGTGCCAGTAGAATTCAAAGGACGGTGAACACTGAAGCTTTCTTT. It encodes CASRIQRTVNTEAFF.

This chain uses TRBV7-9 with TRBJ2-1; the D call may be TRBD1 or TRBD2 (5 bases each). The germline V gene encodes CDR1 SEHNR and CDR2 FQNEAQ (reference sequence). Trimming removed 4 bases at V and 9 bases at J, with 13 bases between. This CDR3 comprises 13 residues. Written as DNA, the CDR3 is TGTGCCAGCAGCTGGGGTGGGACGGGTGAGCAGTTCTTC. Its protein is CASSWGGTGEQFF.